Included here is one TCR beta chain sequence, with context. The antigen is unknown. These data come from a study of response to subunit inactivated influenza vaccine. Study results and caveats: Each seasonal flu vaccination may recruit only limited new T cells, authors suggested.

The CDR3 loop spans 16 amino acids. The junction had 5 bases not matched to a gene; V was cut back by 1 base and J by 1 base. Germline V gene sequence: CDR1 SGHRS, CDR2 YFSETQ. TCRdb passed the RT-PCR reads through MiXCR, listing each CDR3 protein once. This sample yields more than 450,000 distinct CDR3 sequences, of which 10% to 15% are seen a single time; approximately 10% belongs to the top ten. The receptor's source is a middle-aged man who received an inactivated influenza vaccine. The V call is TRBV5-1, the J call TRBJ2-3; 8 nucleotides line up with TRBD2. The sample in question was PBMCs from blood, obtained on the day of vaccination. In DNA form, the CDR3 reads TGCGCCAGCAGCTTGTGGACGACTAGCGGCACAGATACGCAGTATTTT. This translates into CASSLWTTSGTDTQYF.